This TCR beta chain came from a study of OX40 agonist ivuxolimab in advanced cancers. The trim removed 4 bases at V and 9 bases at J, leaving 8 bases unmatched. Germline values: CDR1 GTSNPN, CDR2 SVGIG (reference sequence). The CDR3 length is 13 residues. Concerning this clone itself: Antigen specificity is unknown.

The table came from immunoSEQ multiplex PCR; TCRdb's copy has only in-frame clones and leaves some out. The table has roughly 32,000 clones, approximately 88% seen once; the top ten hold 58%. The study's findings and limits: Among T cells, CD8+ cells averaged more expanded clones than CD4+ cells. Partial responders receiving 0.1-3.0 mg/kg showed among the lowest clonal expansion.

This receptor was obtained from an adult with an advanced solid tumor such as melanoma, head and neck, liver or kidney cancer. The genes are TRBV30 and TRBJ2-1, with 8 bases that match TRBD2. The sequencing here drew on CD4+ or CD8+ T cells sorted from blood, taken in a trial of the OX40 agonist ivuxolimab. CDR3 coding DNA: TGTGCCTGGACCCTACCTAGCGGGCTTGAGCAGTTCTTC. This sequence encodes CAWTLPSGLEQFF.